Here is one TCR beta chain with its context. What antigen it recognizes has not been identified. No base quality values were provided; no much bigger clone lies one nucleotide off. Taken from the germline V gene, the CDR1 and CDR2 loops are SGHTA and FQGNSA. V lost 5 bases and J lost 8 bases, and the count of bases not matched to a germline gene is 15. Measured from the cysteine to the phenylalanine, the CDR3 is 16 residues long. The CDR3 DNA has 48 bases and is translated from base 1. TCR CDR3 regions were amplified from genomic DNA by multiplex PCR using the deep immunoSEQ assay. Genomic DNA extracted from each cell subset was distributed evenly over all wells of several immunoSEQ 96-well plates, and each plate served as one replicate. Each replicate PCR for sorted subsets received roughly 0.2 ug genomic DNA, equal to 30,000 or so T cell genomes. Purified libraries were quantified with a Qubit 3.0 fluorometer, sized on a Bioanalyzer 2100, and re-quantified with the KAPA Library Quantification kit. Each immunoSEQ 96-well plate was sequenced on its own single-read 150-cycle Illumina NextSeq 550 flow cell. The authors' analysis ran thus. Because the immunoSEQ output included only junctional sequences and no quality scores, the filtering could not be the same as the filtering used for full-length reads. To assign V/J genes and CDR3, sequences were annotated using PyIR, a Python wrapper for IgBLAST v1.9, with IMGT germline references. Reads were removed for weak V/J assignments (E-value above 1e-6), missing CDR3, stop codons, out-of-frame junctions, or ambiguous translated residues. V3J clonotypes were defined by identical inferred V gene, J gene, and CDR3 amino acid sequence. To compute the percentage overlap between repertoires, the number of shared unique clonotypes was divided by the size of the smaller repertoire. Three approaches were used to assess repertoire richness: RTK rarefaction, the Chao1 estimator, and Recon v2.1 estimates of unobserved clonotypes. For all TCRbeta clonotypes obtained by the gDNA method from a few donors, generation probabilities were computed with OLGA. TCRdb stores this immuneACCESS table with in-frame sequences only. Part of the clones is absent; in the studies checked, under half of the shortfall reflects unresolved V genes, and no reason is known for the rest. V and J calls plus clone size are reproduced from that table; the DNA served to infer D and trimming. In all, the sample holds around 1,000,000 clones, and 60% to 80% of those were seen once. The ten most abundant clones make up more than 0.85% of the sample.

This record belongs to a study of shared clonotypes between healthy human individuals (dated by TCRdb to 2019 to 2021). In terms of the full investigation: Three men and a couple of women, aged 18 to 49 years, made up the cohort. For each donor, CD4 naive and CD4 memory were each run on three plates, CD8 naive on two plates, and CD8 memory on one plate. Blood TCR repertoires of a handful of healthy adults were deeply sequenced to estimate repertoire size and the extent of clonotype sharing between individuals. To increase sequencing depth and limit assay-specific biases, different laboratories used diverse techniques to prepare libraries and sequence TCR repertoires. Leukapheresis yielded between about 0.85 and 10 billion PBMCs per donor. Study-wide findings and limitations: Rarefaction of sorted-subset datasets indicated incomplete sequencing despite the large sequencing depth. Based on pairwise subsampling, the degree of clonotype sharing among donors was expected to be affected by sequencing depth. Sampling was restricted to blood, and TCR repertoires in tissues likely differ from the TCR repertoires found in blood. Compared with non-shared clonotypes, clonotypes shared by all four sorted-subset donors had higher generation probabilities. Naive subsets generally had larger estimated clonotype richness than memory subsets. Approximately 4.8% of naive CD4, 3% to 3.5% of naive CD8, 2.3% of memory CD4, and 0.4% of memory CD8 clonotypes were shared across several donors. The genetic and exposure-history diversity represented was limited by the small number of donors.

Healthy HIV-negative adults with no recently reported acute infections or vaccinations were included as donors. All donors were Caucasian adults living in Nashville, Tennessee, USA. CD4+ T cells were enriched by magnetic negative selection; naive cells were then positively selected on CD45RA, and the negative fraction formed the memory subset. Blood was collected by leukapheresis, and PBMCs were isolated by Ficoll-Histopaque density gradient centrifugation and then cryopreserved in liquid nitrogen vapor phase. Analytical flow cytometry was used to check the purity and quantity of every magnetically sorted T cell population. From each sorted fraction, genomic DNA was isolated and quantified by UV absorbance on a Nanodrop 2000c.

The sequence was collected from a man younger than 30 in good health. Some clones in this sample may be carry-over from other donors' samples. Sequencing was done on a sample of memory CD4+ T cells from PBMCs. The sample's cell subset or site label is to be understood as: CD45RA-negative fraction. The V gene is TRBV7-2 and the J gene is TRBJ2-1, with 7 bases in between that match TRBD2. The DNA sequence is given as TGTGCCAGCAGCCCATACCTCGGGGGGAGGGTCGATGAGCAGTTCTTC. This encodes CASSPYLGGRVDEQFF. Extended through the reference TRBV7-2 and TRBJ2-1 proteins, this CDR3 yields the full variable domain: GAGVSQSPSNKVTEKGKDVELRCDPISGHTALYWYRQSLGQGLEFLIYFQGNSAPDKSGLPSDRFSAERTGGSVSTLTIQRTQQEDSAVYLCASSPYLGGRVDEQFFGPGTRLTVL.